A single sample is the source of the 23 T cell receptor beta chains below, sequenced in a study of blood T cells in healthy people across ages. Together with a sample-barcoded 5' primer, a J-beta primer mix was included in a second PCR lasting about 7 to 11 cycles. Each CDR3 protein gets one entry after TCRdb re-called the 5' RACE reads with MiXCR. The sample includes about a million distinct CDR3 sequences, roughly two fifths of them seen just once. The specimen sequenced was blood. The source of these receptors is a man aged 18 to 29 in good health.

With regard to this clonotype: At one end, the junction sequence differs from germline, possibly due to a read error. This rearrangement joins TRBV6-2 or TRBV6-3 to TRBJ2-6; D is perhaps TRBD1 or TRBD2 (6 bases each). CDR3 length equals 18 residues. CDR1 is MNHEY and CDR2 is SVGEGT in the germline V gene. CDR3 residues: CASSYETGAPSGANVLTF. The CDR3 DNA reads as TGTGCCAGCAGTTACGAAACGGGGGCACCCTCTGGGGCCAACGTCCTGACTTTT.

As to this clonotype: Since a much larger clone is just one base distant, this may be a read error. This sequence joins TRBV4-1 and TRBJ1-2; D is perhaps TRBD1 (5 bases). V was pared by 1 base and J by 6 bases, with 18 bases between. The CDR3 runs to 16 residues. Looked up from germline, CDR1 is MGHRA and CDR2 is YSYEKL. CDR3 bases: TGCGCCAGCAGCCAAGTTGGGACCTCGACCCACGATGGCTACACCTTC. The encoded protein is CASSQVGTSTHDGYTF.

This clonotype was recorded a few times. V and J are TRBV20-1 and TRBJ1-2, with D unclear. The germline CDR1 and CDR2 sequences are DFQATT and SNEGSKA (reference sequence). This CDR3 comprises 13 residues. Trimming left V 2 bases short and J 3 bases short, with 10 bases between. DNA of the CDR3: TGCAGTGCTAGACACCGGGTGGACTATGGCTACACCTTC. Translating it yields CSARHRVDYGYTF.

This clonotype came up a few times. CDR3 in DNA: TGTGCCAGCAGCTTGGGAGCTAGGACTATCTACAATGAGCAGTTCTTC. Encoded protein: CASSLGARTIYNEQFF. The chain uses TRBV7-2 and TRBJ2-1, with D perhaps TRBD2 (6 bases). From germline, CDR1 is SGHTA and CDR2 FQGNSA. The CDR3 covers 16 residues. Between the trimmed V and J ends, which lost 3 bases and 3 bases, there was a span of 15 bases. Full variable domain (rest looked up from reference TRBV7-2 and TRBJ2-1): GAGVSQSPSNKVTEKGKDVELRCDPISGHTALYWYRQSLGQGLEFLIYFQGNSAPDKSGLPSDRFSAERTGGSVSTLTIQRTQQEDSAVYLCASSLGARTIYNEQFFGPGTRLTVL.

J is TRBJ1-4 and V is TRBV6-6; TRBD1 might be the D (6 bases). Per germline, CDR1 MNHNY and CDR2 SVGAGI (reference sequence). The V gene lost 6 bases and the J gene lost 7 bases, with 12 bases spanning the gap. The CDR3 consists of 13 residues. This chain's CDR3 is CASRGRGAEKLFF. CDR3 DNA sequence: TGTGCCAGCAGAGGCAGGGGCGCTGAAAAACTGTTTTTT.

This clonotype was picked up a small number of times. This chain joins TRBV6-5 and TRBJ2-7; TRBD2 might be the D (7 bases). The CDR3 runs to 17 residues. Germline CDR1 and CDR2: MNHEY and SVGAGI. Trimming removed 4 bases from V and 1 base from J, with 20 bases in between. The CDR3 is CASSFRGDIERSYEQYF. DNA for the CDR3: TGTGCCAGCAGTTTCCGGGGGGACATCGAAAGGTCCTACGAGCAGTACTTC.

This clonotype appeared many times. The V gene is TRBV28, the J gene TRBJ2-7; 8 nucleotides agree with TRBD1. Trimming removed 5 bases from V and 6 bases from J; junction bases left unmatched: 12. Germline V CDR1 and CDR2: MDHEN, SYDVKM. The CDR3 contains 15 residues. The DNA of the CDR3 is TGTGCCAGCAGTCCGAAAACGGACAGGGATTCCGAGCAGTACTTC. It codes for CASSPKTDRDSEQYF.

The V and J genes are TRBV27 and TRBJ2-3; no definite D call. Germline values: CDR1 MNHEY, CDR2 SMNVEV (reference sequence). The CDR3 has 11 residues. The DNA of the CDR3 is TGTGCAACAGTGAGAACAGATACGCAGTATTTT. Translating gives CATVRTDTQYF.

This clonotype was picked up many times. This chain uses TRBV4-2 with TRBJ2-5, with a tentative D call TRBD2 (5 bases). Germline-derived CDR1 and CDR2 are LGHNA and YNFKEQ. Trimming took 0 bases from V and 4 from J, leaving 9 bases between them. This CDR3 spans 14 amino acids. The CDR3 DNA reads as TGTGCCAGCAGCCAAGATCACCGGGGAGAGACCCAGTACTTC. Protein sequence: CASSQDHRGETQYF.

The rearrangement joins TRBV6-5 to TRBJ2-1; maybe TRBD1 (5 bases). The CDR3 totals 15 residues. Germline V lookup: CDR1 MNHEY, CDR2 SVGAGI. Trimming took off 10 bases at V and 7 bases at J, with 23 bases between the two ends. CDR3 bases: TGTGCCAACAGGAATCCCAGGGAAAGTAGAAATGAGCAGTTCTTC. Translated, it gives CANRNPRESRNEQFF.

This chain connects TRBV20-1 to TRBJ1-1; D not resolved. The V gene lost 2 bases and the J gene lost 1 base, with 8 bases spanning the gap. Germline loops: CDR1 DFQATT, CDR2 SNEGSKA (reference sequence). The length of the CDR3 is 13 residues. The CDR3 DNA reads TGCAGTGCTAGACGGACCCCGAACACTGAAGCTTTCTTT. It encodes CSARRTPNTEAFF.

The V call is TRBV29-1, the J call TRBJ2-7, with 8 bases fitting TRBD1. V was pared by 1 base and J by 4 bases, with 6 bases of the junction left unmatched. The CDR3 has 14 residues. Germline V gene data show CDR1 as SQVTM and CDR2 as ANQGSEA. The CDR3 nucleotides are TGCAGCGTTGAAGGACAGGGGTTGGATTACGAGCAGTACTTC. Protein product: CSVEGQGLDYEQYF.

This clonotype came up a few times. The chain carries TRBV4-2 and TRBJ1-1; D uncertain. There are 15 residues in the CDR3. The V end was cut by 0 bases, the J end by 8 bases, with 16 bases between. Germline V gives CDR1 LGHNA, CDR2 YNFKEQ. The CDR3 spells CASSQDSFGVSEAFF. In DNA, the CDR3 is TGTGCCAGCAGCCAAGATAGTTTCGGAGTTTCCGAAGCTTTCTTT.

About this clonotype itself: A much larger clone differs by one base, so this may be a read error. This chain links TRBV12-5 with TRBJ2-7; D is ambiguous. The CDR3 length is 12 residues. The germline gives CDR1 LGHNT, CDR2 FRNRAP. In nucleotides, the CDR3 is TGTGCTATTGGTGGGAACTACTACGAGCAGTACTTC. Amino acids: CAIGGNYYEQYF. The full variable domain, in which reference TRBV12-5 and TRBJ2-7 provide the parts outside the CDR3, is DARVTQTPRHKVTEMGQEVTMRCQPILGHNTVFWYRQTMMQGLELLAYFRNRAPLDDSGMPKDRFSAEMPDATLATLKIQPSEPRDSAVYFCAIGGNYYEQYFGPGTRLTVT.

CDR3 DNA sequence: TGCGCCAGCAGCCGCGGGACGACGGATCTTAATGAAAAACTGTTTTTT. Translation: CASSRGTTDLNEKLFF. The genes are TRBV5-1 and TRBJ1-4; possibly TRBD1 for D (5 bases). Germline values: CDR1 SGHRS, CDR2 YFSETQ. V dropped 4 bases and J dropped 4 bases, with 17 bases sitting between them. The CDR3 contains 16 residues.

This clonotype was found a few times. This sequence joins TRBV5-1 and TRBJ2-1, with D hard to call. The CDR3 length is 15 residues. The germline V and J ends were trimmed by 3 bases and 0 bases, with 10 bases remaining between them. The V gene's germline CDR1 is SGHRS and CDR2 YFSETQ. The CDR3, as DNA: TGCGCCAGCAGCTCACTCCCTGGCTCCTACAATGAGCAGTTCTTC. Amino acid sequence: CASSSLPGSYNEQFF.

V and J are TRBV20-1 and TRBJ1-1; no reliable D call. This CDR3 region has 14 residues. Trimming took 3 bases from V and 1 from J, leaving 12 bases between them. The germline gives CDR1 DFQATT, CDR2 SNEGSKA (reference sequence). The CDR3: CSARRWIRNTEAFF. The CDR3 coding sequence is TGCAGTGCTAGGAGATGGATCCGGAACACTGAAGCTTTCTTT.

In this sample, this clonotype turned up a few times. The chain couples TRBV5-1 to TRBJ2-3; 8 bases fit TRBD1. Germline V gene data show CDR1 as SGHRS and CDR2 as YFSETQ. This CDR3 spans 15 amino acids. Trimming cost V 6 bases and J 2 bases; bases outside gene matches: 8. The CDR3 bases are TGCGCCAGCACAGGCGGGACAGGCCTCACAGATACGCAGTATTTT. Its protein product is CASTGGTGLTDTQYF.

The V call is TRBV21-1, the J call TRBJ1-6. TRBV21-1 is an annotated pseudogene. The CDR3 contains 15 residues. The CDR3 loop reads CAKRLLVPNNSPLHF. CDR3 in DNA: TGTGCCAAAAGACTCCTTGTCCCTAATAATTCACCCCTCCACTTT.

This clonotype was found many times. The gene calls are TRBV24-1 and TRBJ2-3, with a tentative D call TRBD2 (6 bases). Between the trimmed V and J ends, which lost 4 bases and 4 bases, there was a span of 14 bases. Germline CDR1 and CDR2: KGHDR and SFDVKD. The CDR3 covers 15 residues. CDR3 sequence: CATSDPGLRPDTQYF. The CDR3 nucleotides read TGTGCCACCAGTGACCCGGGACTTCGCCCAGATACGCAGTATTTT.

The V call is TRBV24-1, the J call TRBJ2-5; D is ambiguous. V gave up 4 bases and J gave up 2 bases, with 13 bases separating them. The CDR3 runs to 15 residues. CDR1 is KGHDR and CDR2 is SFDVKD in the germline V gene. The chain's CDR3 is CATSDHPTPQETQYF. CDR3 nucleotides: TGTGCCACCAGTGACCACCCAACGCCTCAAGAGACCCAGTACTTC.

CDR3 bases: TGTGCCAGCAGTTTAGGCTCGACAGGGCGGAACACTGAAGCTTTCTTT. Its protein product is CASSLGSTGRNTEAFF. This rearrangement joins TRBV28 to TRBJ1-1; 7 nucleotides agree with TRBD1. Trimming removed 2 bases from V and 1 base from J; junction bases left unmatched: 7. The CDR3 totals 16 residues. Germline CDR1 is MDHEN and CDR2 is SYDVKM.

The V and J genes are TRBV5-1 and TRBJ1-1; D ambiguous. Trimming left V 0 bases short and J 4 bases short, with 13 bases between. The CDR3 spans 15 residues. Germline CDR1 is SGHRS and CDR2 is YFSETQ. The CDR3 region has the DNA TGCGCCAGCAGCTTGGCAGAATTTTCGAGCACTGAAGCTTTCTTT. This encodes CASSLAEFSSTEAFF.